One sample yielded the 9 T cell receptor beta chains listed below, sequenced in a study of Ad26.COV2.S vaccination and SARS-CoV-2 variants. Treatment: roughly 20 received Ad26.COV2.S at low or high dose, single or two shots; roughly five received placebo; per-sample allocation not given. Sampling was performed 63 days after the first vaccine or placebo injection. TCRdb's copy holds only in-frame clones and misses some; the assay was immunoSEQ multiplex PCR. The table records about 390,000 clones, roughly nine tenths of them present only once. This specimen was peripheral blood, taken in a trial of Ad26.COV2.S vaccine versus placebo. The receptors were gathered from a person between 18 and 60 years old who received the Ad26.COV2.S COVID-19 vaccine or a placebo.

This chain connects TRBV9 to TRBJ1-6; the D is unclear. V lost 0 bases, J lost 8 bases, and 12 bases lay in between. CDR1 is SGDLS, CDR2 YYNGEE, per germline. This CDR3 spans 15 amino acids. CDR3 sequence reads: CASSVGYGLDSPLHF. In DNA form, the CDR3 reads TGTGCCAGCAGCGTAGGTTACGGTTTAGATTCACCCCTCCACTTT.

This chain connects TRBV5-1 to TRBJ1-2, with D unresolved. CDR3 length: 11 residues. CDR1 and CDR2 (germline): SGHRS, YFSETQ. V was clipped by 4 bases and J by 8 bases, with 9 bases between them. The CDR3 coding sequence is TGCGCCAGCAGCGACCTCGACGGCTACACCTTC. The encoded protein is CASSDLDGYTF.

DNA for the CDR3: TGTGCCAGCAGCTGGGGCTATTCACCCCTCCACTTT. Protein: CASSWGYSPLHF. The chain is built from TRBV7-9 and TRBJ1-6; perhaps TRBD1 as D (5 bases). The germline V and J ends were trimmed by 4 bases and 8 bases, with 6 bases remaining between them. From germline, CDR1 is SEHNR and CDR2 FQNEAQ (reference sequence). This CDR3 comprises 12 residues.

The genes are TRBV6-5 and TRBJ2-7; the D gene is possibly TRBD2 (6 bases). Germline CDR1 is MNHEY and CDR2 is SVGAGI. Deletions cut 8 bases from V and 3 bases from J, with 17 bases between. This CDR3 contains 14 residues. DNA for the CDR3: TGTGCCAGCCTCTCGCGACTAGGAGGCTACGAGCAGTACTTC. It specifies CASLSRLGGYEQYF.

As concerns this clone: Other DNA sequences in this sample translate to the same CDR3. This chain joins TRBV19 and TRBJ2-7; TRBD2 is a possible D gene (5 bases). CDR1 and CDR2 from the germline V gene are LNHDA and SQIVND (reference sequence). The CDR3 runs 14 residues. Trimming removed 0 bases at V and 1 base at J, with 7 bases between. The CDR3 nucleotides are TGTGCCAGTAGTATAGACGGAGGATCCTACGAGCAGTACTTC. The encoded protein is CASSIDGGSYEQYF. The entire variable domain, with the rest obtained from reference TRBV19 and TRBJ2-7, is as follows: DGGITQSPKYLFRKEGQNVTLSCEQNLNHDAMYWYRQDPGQGLRLIYYSQIVNDFQKGDIAEGYSVSREKKESFPLTVTSAQKNPTAFYLCASSIDGGSYEQYFGPGTRLTVT.

The chain has TRBV4-1 and TRBJ2-7; no definite D call. CDR3 size: 13 residues. Trimming pared 1 base from V and 2 bases from J, leaving 6 bases between. Germline V gives CDR1 MGHRA, CDR2 YSYEKL. CDR3: CASSQAATYEQYF. Here the CDR3 DNA reads TGCGCCAGCAGCCAAGCGGCAACCTACGAGCAGTACTTC.

This clone was seen a handful of times. The chain couples TRBV5-1 to TRBJ2-5; 8 bases fit TRBD2. Germline V gene sequence: CDR1 SGHRS, CDR2 YFSETQ. The CDR3 totals 15 residues. The ends lost 2 bases at V and 2 bases at J; junction bases unmatched: 5. CDR3 in DNA: TGCGCCAGCAGCTTCCCCGGGGGGGAACAAGAGACCCAGTACTTC. As protein: CASSFPGGEQETQYF.

The chain joins TRBV19 to TRBJ2-7; D uncertain. Trimming removed 3 bases from V and 4 bases from J, with 13 bases in between. CDR3 length equals 14 residues. Germline loops: CDR1 LNHDA, CDR2 SQIVND (reference sequence). CDR3 protein: CASSIDDTYYEQYF. In nucleotides, the CDR3 is TGTGCCAGTAGTATCGACGACACTTATTACGAGCAGTACTTC.

The chain recombines TRBV18 with TRBJ1-2; D possibly corresponds to TRBD1 (5 bases). V was clipped by 3 bases and J by 1 base, with 15 bases between them. Germline CDR1 is KGHSH and CDR2 is LQKENI. This CDR3 region has 16 residues. The CDR3 loop is CASSPPLARVNYGYTF. CDR3 bases: TGTGCCAGCTCACCCCCGTTGGCCAGGGTTAACTATGGCTACACCTTC.